A single sample gave rise to the 13 T cell receptor beta chains below, sequenced in a study of cytomegalovirus exposure and HLA in healthy donors. Some clones are missing from TCRdb's copy, which holds only in-frame ones; the method was immunoSEQ multiplex PCR. The sample has roughly 130,000 clones; around nine tenths are singletons. The sample taken for sequencing was PBMCs. Receptor source: a man in his thirties or forties in good health and CMV-seronegative.

The chain employs TRBV30 and TRBJ1-2; the D gene is possibly TRBD1 (5 bases). The ends were cut back, 8 bases at V and 4 bases at J, with 17 bases in the middle. The germline CDR1 and CDR2 sequences are GTSNPN and SVGIG (reference sequence). CDR3 length: 13 amino acids. CDR3 DNA: TGTGCCCACCGACCCCCCCAGGGCTATGGCTACACCTTC. This sequence encodes CAHRPPQGYGYTF.

The CDR3 sequence is CASSEWDSSYNEQFF. Here the CDR3 DNA reads TGTGCCAGCAGTGAGTGGGACTCTTCTTACAATGAGCAGTTCTTC. The chain joins TRBV6-4 to TRBJ2-1, with D perhaps matching TRBD2 (6 bases). Trimming removed 3 bases from V and 4 bases from J, with 13 bases in between. The CDR3 is made up of 15 amino acids. Germline CDR1 is MRHNA and CDR2 is SNTAGT.

The chain's CDR3 is CASSLTRTFNTEAFF. CDR3 nucleotides: TGTGCCAGCAGCTTAACGCGGACTTTCAACACTGAAGCTTTCTTT. J is TRBJ1-1 and V is TRBV13; no clear D gene. The CDR3 length is 15 residues. CDR1 PRHDT and CDR2 FYEKMQ come from the germline V gene (reference sequence). Trimming took 2 bases from V and 2 from J, leaving 12 bases between them.

The J gene is TRBJ2-4, the V gene TRBV10-1, with 7 bases matching TRBD2. J gave up 5 bases and V 9 bases, and 16 bases lay outside the gene matches. The CDR3 consists of 16 residues. The germline gives CDR1 WNHNN, CDR2 SYGVQD (reference sequence). CDR3 DNA: TGCGCCAGTCACGGGGCCCCAGGCGGGGGTGAAAACATTCAGTACTTC. Translation gives CASHGAPGGGENIQYF.

The J gene is TRBJ1-4, the V gene TRBV6-6; the D is unclear. V lost 8 bases and J 8 bases, leaving 9 bases between the germline ends. The CDR3 sequence is 11 residues long. Germline CDR1 reads MNHNY; CDR2 reads SVGAGI (reference sequence). As DNA, the CDR3 is TGTGCCAGCCGCTTACGGGAAAAACTGTTTTTT. As protein: CASRLREKLFF.

The chain combines TRBV6-5 with TRBJ2-7; 7 bases match TRBD1. CDR1 MNHEY and CDR2 SVGAGI come from the germline V gene. V shed 2 bases and J 2 bases; nucleotides not matched to a gene: 3. The CDR3 loop spans 14 amino acids. DNA of the CDR3: TGTGCCAGCAGTTACGTTCAGGGGGCCTACGAGCAGTACTTC. It yields the protein CASSYVQGAYEQYF.

J is TRBJ1-1 and V is TRBV2, with D perhaps matching TRBD1 (5 bases). This CDR3 has 12 residues. From germline, CDR1 is SNHLY and CDR2 FYNNEI. Trimming cost V 6 bases and J 1 base, with 6 bases left between them. The CDR3 coding sequence is TGTGCCAGCAGAAGGGGGAACACTGAAGCTTTCTTT. Protein product: CASRRGNTEAFF.

The sample holds one count of this clone. The genes are TRBV11-2 and TRBJ1-2; D is uncertain. The CDR3 consists of 13 residues. The V gene lost 4 bases and the J gene lost 7 bases, with 13 bases spanning the gap. CDR1 and CDR2 (germline): SGHAT, FQNNGV. Here the CDR3 reads CASSSQRAGGYTF. CDR3 sequence (DNA): TGTGCCAGCAGCTCCCAGAGGGCTGGTGGCTACACCTTC.

In its sample, this clone was seen once. V is TRBV19 and J is TRBJ2-1; TRBD2 might be the D (6 bases). V was shortened by 4 bases and J by 5 bases, with 12 bases between the two germline ends. This CDR3 region has 14 residues. The germline V gene has CDR1 LNHDA and CDR2 SQIVND (reference sequence). CDR3 bases: TGTGCCAGTAGTAAGGGCGGGATCGACAATGAGCAGTTCTTC. Translated: CASSKGGIDNEQFF. Combining the CDR3 with reference TRBV19 and TRBJ2-1 gives the whole variable domain DGGITQSPKYLFRKEGQNVTLSCEQNLNHDAMYWYRQDPGQGLRLIYYSQIVNDFQKGDIAEGYSVSREKKESFPLTVTSAQKNPTAFYLCASSKGGIDNEQFFGPGTRLTVL.

The CDR3 nucleotides are TGTGCCAGCAGTTACCGGAGGGGAACTGAAGCTTTCTTT. It is translated as CASSYRRGTEAFF. This chain links TRBV6-5 with TRBJ1-1; weak D call: TRBD1 (5 bases). This CDR3 region has 13 residues. Germline assignment: CDR1 MNHEY and CDR2 SVGAGI. Trimming shortened V by 2 bases and J by 5 bases, and 9 bases separated the two germline ends.

This clone is a singleton in its sample. The V and J genes are TRBV30 and TRBJ2-7; possibly TRBD2 for D (6 bases). CDR3 length equals 13 residues. Deletions cut 5 bases from V and 6 bases from J, with 17 bases between. The germline gives CDR1 GTSNPN, CDR2 SVGIG (reference sequence). Here the CDR3 DNA reads TGTGCCTGGCGGGCGGCGGGAAAAGGCGAGCAGTACTTC. Its translation is CAWRAAGKGEQYF. The full variable domain, with the rest looked up from reference TRBV30 and TRBJ2-7, is SQTIHQWPATLVQPVGSPLSLECTVEGTSNPNLYWYRQAAGRGLQLLFYSVGIGQISSEVPQNLSASRPQDRQFILSSKKLLLSDSGFYLCAWRAAGKGEQYFGPGTRLTVT.

This clone was picked up a small number of times. The chain employs TRBV29-1 and TRBJ2-1; the match to TRBD2 covers 14 bases. Germline CDR1 and CDR2: SQVTM and ANQGSEA. The CDR3 loop spans 19 amino acids. V was pared by 5 bases and J by 3 bases, with 15 bases of the junction left unmatched. The CDR3: CSVSTKAGLAGGNYNEQFF. The CDR3 DNA reads TGCAGCGTTTCAACTAAAGCCGGACTAGCGGGAGGTAACTACAATGAGCAGTTCTTC.

The chain recombines TRBV7-2 with TRBJ1-1; D not resolved. Trimming left V 1 base short and J 5 bases short, with 11 bases between. The CDR3 extends over 14 amino acids. Germline V gene data show CDR1 as SGHTA and CDR2 as FQGNSA. The CDR3 is CASSLGYFGTEAFF. As DNA, the CDR3 is TGTGCCAGCAGCTTAGGTTACTTCGGGACTGAAGCTTTCTTT.